The 3 T cell receptor beta chains below come from one sample, sequenced in a study of immune heterogeneity within non-small cell lung tumors. A first 10-cycle multiplex round used 32 V-gene and 13 J-gene primers on TCR beta CDR3. TCRdb called the multiplex PCR reads again in MiXCR, with one record for every CDR3 protein. The data contain 7,500 to 10,000 distinct CDR3 sequences, roughly 30% of them singletons. Template input, which was bulk tumor genomic DNA, totaled approximately 640 ng per sample. While surgery was under way, several biopsies spaced far apart were taken per primary tumor. Patients had untreated, newly diagnosed non-small cell lung cancer and underwent curative surgery. The sequenced sample consisted of lung tumor tissue. The receptor source for this set is a man in his fifties or sixties with non-small cell lung cancer.

The table lists this clonotype with a count of one. A single base separates this from a much larger clone, so it may be a read error. The chain is built from TRBV7-2 and TRBJ2-1; possible D gene TRBD1, 6 bases. This CDR3 is built from 14 residues. Germline loops: CDR1 SGHTA, CDR2 FQGNSA. The ends were cut back, 10 bases at V and 9 bases at J, with 22 bases in the middle. The CDR3 region has the DNA TGTGCCACCACTTCGGAGGTCCTCAGGGGTGAGCAGTTCTTC. As protein: CATTSEVLRGEQFF.

This clonotype came up once. The chain recombines TRBV19 with TRBJ2-1, with 7 bases aligning to TRBD2. Germline V gene sequence: CDR1 LNHDA, CDR2 SQIVND (reference sequence). Unmatched junction bases numbered 11, after V lost 7 bases and J lost 8 bases. The CDR3 is 14 amino acids. DNA for the CDR3: TGTGCCAGTAAAGCTAGCGGTGCCACGTATGAGCAGTTCTTC. It translates to CASKASGATYEQFF.

Comments on this clonotype: A much larger clone lies one base from this, so it may be a read error. V gene TRBV30 combines with J gene TRBJ2-2; TRBD2 might be the D (6 bases). The germline V gene encodes CDR1 GTSNPN and CDR2 SVGIG (reference sequence). This CDR3 has 13 residues. CDR3 nucleotides: TGTGCCCGGAGGGAATGGAACACCGGGGAGCTGTTTTTT. Its protein is CARREWNTGELFF.